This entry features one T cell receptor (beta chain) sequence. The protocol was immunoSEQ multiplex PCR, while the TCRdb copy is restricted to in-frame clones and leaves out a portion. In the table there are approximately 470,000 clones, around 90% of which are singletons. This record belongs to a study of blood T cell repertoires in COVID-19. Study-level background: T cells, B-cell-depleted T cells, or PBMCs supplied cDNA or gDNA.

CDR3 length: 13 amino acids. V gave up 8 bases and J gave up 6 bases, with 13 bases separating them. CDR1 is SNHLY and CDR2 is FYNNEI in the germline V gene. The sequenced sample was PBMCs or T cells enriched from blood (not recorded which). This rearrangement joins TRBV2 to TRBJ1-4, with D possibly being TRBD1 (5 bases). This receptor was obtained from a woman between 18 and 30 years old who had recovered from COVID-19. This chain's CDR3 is CASSLAGDEKLFF. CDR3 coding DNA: TGTGCCAGCTCATTGGCGGGGGATGAAAAACTGTTTTTT.